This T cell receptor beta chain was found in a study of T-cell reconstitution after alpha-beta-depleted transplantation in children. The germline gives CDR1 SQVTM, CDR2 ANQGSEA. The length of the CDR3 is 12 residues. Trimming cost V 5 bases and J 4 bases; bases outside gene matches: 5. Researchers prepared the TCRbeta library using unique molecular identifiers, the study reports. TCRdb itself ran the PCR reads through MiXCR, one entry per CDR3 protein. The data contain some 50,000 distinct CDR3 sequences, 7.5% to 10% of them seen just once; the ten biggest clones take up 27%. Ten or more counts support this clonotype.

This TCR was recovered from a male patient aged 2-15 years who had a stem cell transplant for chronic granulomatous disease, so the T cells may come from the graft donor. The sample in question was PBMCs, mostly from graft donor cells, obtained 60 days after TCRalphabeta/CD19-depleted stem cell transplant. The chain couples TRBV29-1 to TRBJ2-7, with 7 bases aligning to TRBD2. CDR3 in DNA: TGCAGCGTTCGTCTGGGGGGGTACGAGCAGTACTTC. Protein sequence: CSVRLGGYEQYF.